The 13 T cell receptor beta chains presented below share a single source sample, sequenced in a study of blood T cells in healthy people across ages. For the second PCR, which ran for about 7 to 11 cycles, a sample-barcoded 5' primer and a J-beta primer mix were used. TCRdb reprocessed the 5' RACE reads via MiXCR and lists one record per CDR3 protein. Seen here are some 700,000 distinct CDR3 sequences, 20% to 25% observed once, and the top ten hold 22%. The sequencing input was blood. The receptor set was obtained from a man between 65 and 85 years old in good health.

This clonotype turned up a few times. CDR3 sequence: CASSYPAGTEAFF. The CDR3 DNA reads as TGTGCCAGCAGTTACCCGGCGGGGACTGAAGCTTTCTTT. The rearrangement uses TRBV6-5 and TRBJ1-1; D gene ambiguous. With 2 bases removed from V and 5 bases from J, the gap between germline ends came to 9 bases. Looked up from germline, CDR1 is MNHEY and CDR2 is SVGAGI. This CDR3 contains 13 residues.

This clonotype was counted only a few times. Here the CDR3 DNA reads TGTGCCACCCGTGAGGGCGTCAACTCCTACGAGCAGTACTTC. This translates into CATREGVNSYEQYF. The chain combines TRBV12-3 or TRBV12-4 with TRBJ2-7; possibly TRBD2 for D (5 bases). The V gene lost 10 bases and the J gene lost 0 bases, with 16 bases spanning the gap. This CDR3 region has 14 residues.

The rearrangement links TRBV19 to TRBJ2-5; 8 bases fit TRBD2. TRBJ2-1 matches the DNA end more closely, so the J call is doubtful. The length of the CDR3 is 14 residues. Germline V gene lookup returns CDR1 LNHDA and CDR2 SQIVND (reference sequence). DNA of the CDR3: TGTGCCAGTAGTATATTGGCGGGGGGTAACGAGCAGTTCTTC. Translating it yields CASSILAGGNEQFF.

The chain carries TRBV30 and TRBJ1-5; D is perhaps TRBD1 (6 bases). V was cut by 2 bases and J by 0 bases, with 11 bases left in between. The germline V gene encodes CDR1 GTSNPN and CDR2 SVGIG (reference sequence). The CDR3 is 15 residues long. The DNA of the CDR3 is TGTGCCTGGAGTTCGGGGGCCCTTAGCAATCAGCCCCAGCATTTT. Its protein is CAWSSGALSNQPQHF.

On this clonotype itself: One junction end disagrees with the germline gene, perhaps due to a read error. The CDR3 loop reads CASSLNYENSPLHF. Written as DNA, the CDR3 is TGCGCCAGCAGCTTGAACTATGAGAATTCACCCCTCCACTTC. The chain carries TRBV5-1 and TRBJ1-6; D is uncertain. The CDR3 loop spans 14 amino acids. Germline V gene data show CDR1 as SGHRS and CDR2 as YFSETQ.

This chain connects TRBV29-1 to TRBJ1-2; D is ambiguous. Trimming took off 1 base at V and 8 bases at J, with 8 bases between the two ends. Germline loops: CDR1 SQVTM, CDR2 ANQGSEA. The CDR3 has 11 residues. As DNA, the CDR3 is TGCAGCGTTGAAGTCAGAAAAGGCTACACCTTC. Its protein is CSVEVRKGYTF. The whole variable domain, filled in from reference TRBV29-1 and TRBJ1-2, reads SAVISQKPSRDICQRGTSLTIQCQVDSQVTMMFWYRQQPGQSLTLIATANQGSEATYESGFVIDKFPISRPNLTFSTLTVSNMSPEDSSIYLCSVEVRKGYTFGSGTRLTVV.

The chain links TRBV28 to TRBJ2-7, with TRBD2 matching 13 bases. Per germline, CDR1 MDHEN and CDR2 SYDVKM. V lost 6 bases, J lost 4 bases, and 12 bases stayed unmatched. The CDR3 sequence is 17 residues long. CDR3 amino acids: CASSPRLAGGRPYEQYF. CDR3 DNA sequence: TGTGCCAGCAGCCCTAGACTAGCGGGGGGCCGTCCTTACGAGCAGTACTTC.

DNA for the CDR3: TGTGCCAGCAGTCACAGGGCCAGGTGGGATAATGAGCAGTTCTTC. Translated, it gives CASSHRARWDNEQFF. The chain couples TRBV6-2 or TRBV6-3 to TRBJ2-1, with TRBD1 as a possible D gene (6 bases). This CDR3 is built from 15 residues. CDR1 and CDR2 (germline): MNHEY, SVGEGT. The ends were cut back, 5 bases at V and 7 bases at J, with 18 bases in the middle.

The chain is built from TRBV12-5 and TRBJ2-1, with D hard to call. Trimming cost V 1 base and J 0 bases, with 7 bases left between them. Germline CDR1 and CDR2: LGHNT and FRNRAP. This CDR3 has 15 amino acids. CDR3 region: CASGLGVGSYNEQFF. For the CDR3, the DNA is TGTGCTAGTGGTTTGGGAGTAGGCTCCTACAATGAGCAGTTCTTC.

This clonotype was picked up a small number of times. The V call is TRBV20-1, the J call TRBJ2-7; unclear D gene. The V gene's germline CDR1 is DFQATT and CDR2 SNEGSKA (reference sequence). Trimming stripped 4 bases from V and 0 bases from J, with 13 bases between. The CDR3 contains 14 residues. The CDR3 DNA reads TGCAGTGCTACGGACGGGTCGAGCTCCTACGAGCAGTACGTC. Its translation is CSATDGSSSYEQYV.

The chain is built from TRBV15 and TRBJ1-5; D unresolved. This CDR3 is built from 13 residues. Germline values: CDR1 LNHNV, CDR2 YYDKDF (reference sequence). Trimming stripped 0 bases from V and 5 bases from J, with 5 bases between. The CDR3 sequence is CATSRDGYQPQHF. The CDR3 region has the DNA TGTGCCACCAGCAGAGATGGTTATCAGCCCCAGCATTTT.

This clonotype appeared a few times. The chain combines TRBV6-2 or TRBV6-3 with TRBJ1-1; 12 nucleotides line up with TRBD1. Germline V gene lookup returns CDR1 MNHEY and CDR2 SVGEGT. This CDR3 region has 16 residues. V lost 7 bases and J lost 4; bases outside the gene matches: 10. The DNA of the CDR3 is TGTGCCAGCACCGTCCGGGACAGGGGGCGGGTCACTGAAGCTTTCTTT. Residues: CASTVRDRGRVTEAFF.

The chain has TRBV14 and TRBJ2-2, with a possible D match to TRBD1 (5 bases). Looked up from germline, CDR1 is SGHDN and CDR2 is FVKESK. Trimming pared 4 bases from V and 4 bases from J, leaving 10 bases between. The CDR3 runs 14 residues. CDR3 protein: CASSRGGGTGELFF. CDR3 nucleotide sequence: TGTGCCAGCAGCCGGGGCGGCGGCACCGGGGAGCTGTTTTTT.